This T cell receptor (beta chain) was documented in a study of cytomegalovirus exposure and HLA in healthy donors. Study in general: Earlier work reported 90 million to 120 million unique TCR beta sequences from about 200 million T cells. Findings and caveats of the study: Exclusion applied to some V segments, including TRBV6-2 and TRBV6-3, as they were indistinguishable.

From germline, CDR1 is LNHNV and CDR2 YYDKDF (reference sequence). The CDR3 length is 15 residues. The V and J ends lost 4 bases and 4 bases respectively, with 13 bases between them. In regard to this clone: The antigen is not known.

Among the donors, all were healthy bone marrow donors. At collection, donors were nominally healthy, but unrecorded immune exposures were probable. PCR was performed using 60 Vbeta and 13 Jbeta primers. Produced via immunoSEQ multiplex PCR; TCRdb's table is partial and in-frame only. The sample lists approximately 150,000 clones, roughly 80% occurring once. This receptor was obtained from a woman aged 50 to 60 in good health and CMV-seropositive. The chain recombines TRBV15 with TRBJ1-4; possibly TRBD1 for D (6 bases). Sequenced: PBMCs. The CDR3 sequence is CATSTRGFGNEKLFF. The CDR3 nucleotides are TGTGCCACCAGCACCAGGGGATTTGGTAATGAAAAACTGTTTTTT.